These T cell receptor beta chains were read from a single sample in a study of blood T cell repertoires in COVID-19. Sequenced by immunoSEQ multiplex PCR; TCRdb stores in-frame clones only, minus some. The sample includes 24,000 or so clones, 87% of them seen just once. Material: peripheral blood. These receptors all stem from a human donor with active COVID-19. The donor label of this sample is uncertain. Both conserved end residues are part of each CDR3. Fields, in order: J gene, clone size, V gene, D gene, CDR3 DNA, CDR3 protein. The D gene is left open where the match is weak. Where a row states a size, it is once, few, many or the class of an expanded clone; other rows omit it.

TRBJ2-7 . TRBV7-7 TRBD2 TGTGCTAGCAGACCGACTAGCGCGTCCTACGAGCAGTACTTC CASRPTSASYEQYF
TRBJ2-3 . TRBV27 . TGTGCCAGCAGTCCAAGCACAGATACGCAGTATTTT CASSPSTDTQYF
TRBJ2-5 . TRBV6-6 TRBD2 TGTGCCAGCAGTTGGACTAGCGGGAAAGAGACCCAGTACTTC CASSWTSGKETQYF
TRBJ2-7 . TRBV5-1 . TGCGCCAGCAGCTCAGGGTCTACCCTAATCTACGAGCAGTACTTC CASSSGSTLIYEQYF
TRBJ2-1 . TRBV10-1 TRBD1 TGCGCCAGCAGTGACGGGACAGGGGCAGGTAATGAGCAGTTCTTC CASSDGTGAGNEQFF
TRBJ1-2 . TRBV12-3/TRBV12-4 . TGTGCCAGCAGTGCGCAGGTCTATGGCTACACCTTC CASSAQVYGYTF
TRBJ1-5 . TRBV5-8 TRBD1 TGTGCCAGCAGCTTGACGGGACAGGGTAGCAATCAGCCCCAGCATTTT CASSLTGQGSNQPQHF
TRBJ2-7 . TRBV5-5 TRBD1 TGTGCCAGCAGCGGGACCGGGACAGGGGCCCGCGAGCAGTACTTC CASSGTGTGAREQYF
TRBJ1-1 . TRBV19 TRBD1 TGTGCCAGTATATCAGGGGGCGCCGGTCGTGAAGCTTTCTTT CASISGGAGREAFF
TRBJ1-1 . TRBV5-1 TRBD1 TGCGCCAGCAGCTTGGTGGGACAGGGGGTCAAGAACACTGAAGCTTTCTTT CASSLVGQGVKNTEAFF
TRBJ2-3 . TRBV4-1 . TGCGCCAGCAGCCCCACTATACAGGTCACAGATACGCAGTATTTT CASSPTIQVTDTQYF
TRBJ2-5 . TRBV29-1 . TGCAGCGTTGACGGGCAGGGTATCAAAGAGACCCAGTACTTC CSVDGQGIKETQYF
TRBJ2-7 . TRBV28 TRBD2 TGTGCCAGCAGTTTAGGCAAGCGGGAAAAGACATCCTACGAGCAGTACTTC CASSLGKREKTSYEQYF
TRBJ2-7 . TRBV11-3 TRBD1 TGTGCCAGCAGCTTAGTAGGGACAGGGGGCATCGAGCAGTACTTC CASSLVGTGGIEQYF
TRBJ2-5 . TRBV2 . TGTGCCAGCAGTGATTGGGGCGGGGAAGAGACCCAGTACTTC CASSDWGGEETQYF
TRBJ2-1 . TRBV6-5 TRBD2 TGTGCCATCGCCCTGGGGGGGTACAATGAGCAGTTCTTC CAIALGGYNEQFF
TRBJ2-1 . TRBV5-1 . TGCGCCAGCAGCTTCGAACAGGGAGCCTACAATGAGCAGTTCTTC CASSFEQGAYNEQFF
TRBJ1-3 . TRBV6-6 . TGTGCCAACCGTGAGCTCACCATATATTTT CANRELTIYF
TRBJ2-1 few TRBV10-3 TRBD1 TGTGCCTTCGCTACAGGGGACGATGAGCAGTTCTTC CAFATGDDEQFF
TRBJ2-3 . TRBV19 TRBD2 TGTGCCAGTAGTATAGATCGAGCGGGGACTAGCACAGATACGCAGTATTTT CASSIDRAGTSTDTQYF
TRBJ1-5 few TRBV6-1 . TGTGCCAGCAGTGAATCCGGGAATAGCAATCAGCCCCAGCATTTT CASSESGNSNQPQHF
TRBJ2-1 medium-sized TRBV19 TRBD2 TGTGCCAGTAGTATACCAGGGACTAGGGACACTCCCAATGAGCAGTTCTTC CASSIPGTRDTPNEQFF
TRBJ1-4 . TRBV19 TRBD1 TGTGCCTCAGGGGGGCAGGCTAATGAAAAACTGTTTTTT CASGGQANEKLFF
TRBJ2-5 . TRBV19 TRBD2 TGTGCCAGTAGGCCCCCTAAGCGGGTTACACTAGCGGGAGGGCCAGGAGAGACCCAGTACTTC CASRPPKRVTLAGGPGETQYF
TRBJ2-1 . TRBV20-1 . TGCAGTGCTAATGAGGGAGACGCTTACAATGAGCAGTTCTTC CSANEGDAYNEQFF
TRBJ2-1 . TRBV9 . TGTGCCAGCAGCGTAGATTCGGACTACACCTACAATGAGCAGTTCTTC CASSVDSDYTYNEQFF
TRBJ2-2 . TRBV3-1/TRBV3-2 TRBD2 TGTGCCAGCAGCCAGGGACTAGTGCCGAACACCGGGGAGCTGTTTTTT CASSQGLVPNTGELFF
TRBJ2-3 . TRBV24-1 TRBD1 TGTGCCACCAGTGCAGGACAGGGGTTCGTCACGCAGTATTTT CATSAGQGFVTQYF
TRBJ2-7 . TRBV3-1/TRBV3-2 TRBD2 TGTGCCAGCAGCCAAGTTCTAGCGGGGGGCTACGAGCAGTACTTC CASSQVLAGGYEQYF
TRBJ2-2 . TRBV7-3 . TGTGCCAGCAGCTTAATGTCTCCAGGCACCGGGGAGCTGTTTTTT CASSLMSPGTGELFF
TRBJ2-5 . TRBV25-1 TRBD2 TGTGCCAGCAGTGAGAATTTAGGGACTAGCGGGAGTCGGGAGACCCAGTACTTC CASSENLGTSGSRETQYF
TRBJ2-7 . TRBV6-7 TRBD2 TGTGCCAGCACGGGAGGGGGGACTGGCTCCTACGAGCAGTACTTC CASTGGGTGSYEQYF
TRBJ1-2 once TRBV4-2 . TGTGCCAGCAGCCAAGGCAGGCGGCAGGGCTATGGCTACACCTTC CASSQGRRQGYGYTF
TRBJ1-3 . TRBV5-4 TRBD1 TGTGCCAGCAGCACCTGGACAGGTGGTTTCGGTGGAAACACCATATATTTT CASSTWTGGFGGNTIYF
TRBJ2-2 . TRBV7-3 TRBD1 TGTGCCAGCAGTGCCGGGACAGGGCACACCGGGGAGCTGTTTTTT CASSAGTGHTGELFF
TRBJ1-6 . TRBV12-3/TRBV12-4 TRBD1 TGTGCCAGCAGTTTTGGCCAGGGGGACCTCCACTTT CASSFGQGDLHF
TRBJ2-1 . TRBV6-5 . TGTGCCAGCAGTTACTCACACACAGGGAATGAGCAGTTCTTC CASSYSHTGNEQFF
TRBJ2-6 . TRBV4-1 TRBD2 TGCGCCAGCAGCCAAGATTCAGCGGGAGGCTACTCTGGGGCCAACGTCCTGACTTTC CASSQDSAGGYSGANVLTF
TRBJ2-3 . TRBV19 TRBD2 TGTGCCAGTAGTATGGGGGCGGGAGGTCCCACAGATACGCAGTATTTT CASSMGAGGPTDTQYF
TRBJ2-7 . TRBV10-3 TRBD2 TGTGCCATCAGTGAAGGTGAAAGCGGGAAAATCTACGAGCAGTACTTC CAISEGESGKIYEQYF
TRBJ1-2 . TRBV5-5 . TGTGCCAGCAGTGTCGACAGGCTCTATGGCTACACCTTC CASSVDRLYGYTF
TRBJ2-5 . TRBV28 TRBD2 TGTGCCAGCAGTGGCGTATTGGCGGGAGAAGAGACCCAGTACTTC CASSGVLAGEETQYF
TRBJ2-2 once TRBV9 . TGTGCCAGCAGCGTATCCGTAGCGAACACCGGGGAGCTGTTTTTT CASSVSVANTGELFF
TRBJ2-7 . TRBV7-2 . TGTGCCAGCAGGGGGCGCGGCAACGAGCAGTACTTC CASRGRGNEQYF
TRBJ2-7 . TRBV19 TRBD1 TGTGCCAGTACAGGGGGCTACGAGCAGTACTTC CASTGGYEQYF
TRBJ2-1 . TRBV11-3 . TGTGCCAGCAGCTTAGGCTTACCGCGGTACAATGAGCAGTTCTTC CASSLGLPRYNEQFF
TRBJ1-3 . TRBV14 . TGTGCCAGCAGCCCCCTAGGCGGCGGCGGCGGAGGAAACACCATATATTTT CASSPLGGGGGGNTIYF
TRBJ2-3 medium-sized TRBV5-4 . TGTGCCAGCAGTCCGGGACACACCCTCACAGATACGCAGTATTTT CASSPGHTLTDTQYF
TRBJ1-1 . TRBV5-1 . TGCGCCAGCAGCTTGGAAGGGACTCAGACTGAAGCTTTCTTT CASSLEGTQTEAFF
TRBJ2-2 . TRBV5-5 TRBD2 TGTGCCAGCAGCGGGACTAGCGGATTATACGGGGAGCTGTTTTTT CASSGTSGLYGELFF
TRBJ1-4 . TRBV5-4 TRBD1 TGTGCCAGCAGCTTAAGAACAGGGGTTGCAACTAATGAAAAACTGTTTTTT CASSLRTGVATNEKLFF
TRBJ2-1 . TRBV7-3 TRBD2 TGTGCCAGCACCGTAGGCCTAGCGGGGGGGAATGAGCAGTTCTTC CASTVGLAGGNEQFF
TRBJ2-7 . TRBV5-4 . TGTGCCAGCAGCCCGGAACTAGATTACGAGCAGTACTTC CASSPELDYEQYF
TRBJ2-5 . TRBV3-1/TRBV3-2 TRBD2 TGTGCCAGCAGCTCGGGACTAGCGGGGGCACAAGAGACCCAGTACTTC CASSSGLAGAQETQYF
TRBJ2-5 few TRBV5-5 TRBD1 TGTGCCAGCAGCCCCGGACAGGGCCTCCATGCGACCCAGTACTTC CASSPGQGLHATQYF
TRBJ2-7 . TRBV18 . TGTGCCAGCTCACCGGACATCATCCCCCTCTCCTACGAGCAGTACTTC CASSPDIIPLSYEQYF
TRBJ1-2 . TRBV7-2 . TGTGCCAGCAGCTCAAAACCCGGGGGCTATGGCTACACCTTC CASSSKPGGYGYTF